The 10 T cell receptor beta chains in this list originate from one sample, sequenced in a study of blood T cell repertoires in COVID-19. The protocol was immunoSEQ multiplex PCR, while the TCRdb copy is restricted to in-frame clones and leaves out a portion. The table includes 130,000 or so clones, 88% detected once. Sequencing was performed on peripheral blood. These TCRs come from a man aged 65 to 79 with active COVID-19.

This chain joins TRBV14 and TRBJ2-5; 7 bases are shared with TRBD2. Unmatched junction bases numbered 4, after V lost 0 bases and J lost 9 bases. The CDR3 covers 13 residues. CDR1 is SGHDN and CDR2 is FVKESK in the germline V gene. The chain's CDR3 is CASSQEVSGPQYF. CDR3 coding DNA: TGTGCCAGCAGCCAAGAAGTTAGCGGGCCCCAGTACTTC.

V gene TRBV24-1 combines with J gene TRBJ1-2; weak D call: TRBD1 (6 bases). V lost 4 bases, J lost 3 bases, and 8 bases lay in between. The CDR3 sequence is 13 residues long. Per germline, CDR1 KGHDR and CDR2 SFDVKD. CDR3: CATSEGAYYGYTF. The CDR3 DNA follows: TGTGCCACCAGTGAGGGGGCTTACTATGGCTACACCTTC.

The chain links TRBV2 to TRBJ1-1; D not resolved. CDR3 length equals 12 residues. CDR1 is SNHLY, CDR2 FYNNEI, per germline. Deletions cut 11 bases from V and 7 bases from J, with 17 bases between. The CDR3 nucleotides are TGTGCCTGCAAGGCAGAGCAGGTTGAAGCTTTCTTT. The encoded protein is CACKAEQVEAFF.

The chain joins TRBV7-6 to TRBJ1-4; D is unclear. V gave up 6 bases and J gave up 1 base, with 9 bases separating them. The CDR3 runs to 14 residues. The germline V gene encodes CDR1 SGHVS and CDR2 FNYEAQ. DNA of the CDR3: TGTGCCAGCAGGGCCGATCTAACTAATGAAAAACTGTTTTTT. It specifies CASRADLTNEKLFF.

The chain has TRBV11-2 and TRBJ1-2; 9 bases line up with TRBD1. V trimming: 5 bases; J trimming: 6 bases; junction bases outside the gene matches: 10. CDR3 length: 15 residues. Germline V gives CDR1 SGHAT, CDR2 FQNNGV. The CDR3 DNA follows: TGTGCCAGCAGCCGTCTGGCCGGGACAGGGAATGGCTACACCTTC. It encodes CASSRLAGTGNGYTF. The complete variable domain, with remaining parts taken from reference TRBV11-2 and TRBJ1-2, reads EAGVAQSPRYKIIEKRQSVAFWCNPISGHATLYWYQQILGQGPKLLIQFQNNGVVDDSQLPKDRFSAERLKGVDSTLKIQPAKLEDSAVYLCASSRLAGTGNGYTFGSGTRLTVV.

The chain combines TRBV19 with TRBJ1-4; no firm D call. The CDR3 sequence is 16 residues long. Trimming shortened V by 4 bases and J by 0 bases, and 12 bases separated the two germline ends. Germline CDR1 and CDR2: LNHDA and SQIVND (reference sequence). The CDR3 reads CASSTAWPATNEKLFF. The DNA for the CDR3 is TGTGCCAGTAGTACCGCTTGGCCTGCAACTAATGAAAAACTGTTTTTT. Together with reference TRBV19 and TRBJ1-4, the CDR3 gives the full variable domain: DGGITQSPKYLFRKEGQNVTLSCEQNLNHDAMYWYRQDPGQGLRLIYYSQIVNDFQKGDIAEGYSVSREKKESFPLTVTSAQKNPTAFYLCASSTAWPATNEKLFFGSGTQLSVL.

The chain links TRBV6-5 to TRBJ1-1; D possibly corresponds to TRBD1 (6 bases). This CDR3 has 13 amino acids. V was cut by 6 bases and J by 7 bases, with 15 bases left in between. CDR1 and CDR2 from the germline V gene are MNHEY and SVGAGI. The CDR3 reads CASRTGWVFEAFF. CDR3 in DNA: TGTGCCAGCAGAACAGGGTGGGTCTTTGAAGCTTTCTTT.

V usage is TRBV30 and J usage is TRBJ2-5, with 9 bases matching TRBD1. V lost 2 bases and J lost 4; bases outside the gene matches: 2. The CDR3 runs 13 residues. Germline V gene lookup returns CDR1 GTSNPN and CDR2 SVGIG (reference sequence). Here the CDR3 DNA reads TGTGCCTGGAGTTGGACAGGGGTAGAGACCCAGTACTTC. It codes for CAWSWTGVETQYF. Full variable domain (outside the CDR3, taken from reference TRBV30 and TRBJ2-5): SQTIHQWPATLVQPVGSPLSLECTVEGTSNPNLYWYRQAAGRGLQLLFYSVGIGQISSEVPQNLSASRPQDRQFILSSKKLLLSDSGFYLCAWSWTGVETQYFGPGTRLLVL.

The chain combines TRBV30 with TRBJ2-5; 7 nucleotides line up with TRBD1. Germline CDR1 reads GTSNPN; CDR2 reads SVGIG (reference sequence). The CDR3 totals 12 residues. With V trimmed by 6 bases and J by 6 bases, 7 bases remained unmatched. DNA of the CDR3: TGTGCCTGCTCCGAGGGGGCAAAGACCCAGTACTTC. It codes for CACSEGAKTQYF. The full variable domain, rest sourced from reference TRBV30 and TRBJ2-5, is SQTIHQWPATLVQPVGSPLSLECTVEGTSNPNLYWYRQAAGRGLQLLFYSVGIGQISSEVPQNLSASRPQDRQFILSSKKLLLSDSGFYLCACSEGAKTQYFGPGTRLLVL.

This chain connects TRBV5-1 to TRBJ2-5; D unresolved. The CDR3 has 14 amino acids. V was shortened by 1 base and J by 2 bases, with 9 bases between the two germline ends. Germline lookup yields CDR1 SGHRS and CDR2 YFSETQ. DNA for the CDR3: TGCGCCAGCAGCTTGTCAGACTCACAAGAGACCCAGTACTTC. It yields the protein CASSLSDSQETQYF.